These 30 T cell receptor beta chains were all obtained from the same sample, sequenced in a study of cytomegalovirus exposure and HLA in healthy donors. PCR was performed using 60 Vbeta and 13 Jbeta primers. Sequencing used immunoSEQ multiplex PCR; TCRdb keeps in-frame clones, though not all of them. The table shows under 90,000 clones, with 70% to 85% occurring only once. Input material: PBMCs. The receptors shown here come from a woman aged 40 to 50 in good health and CMV-seronegative.

This chain links TRBV6-1 with TRBJ1-1; D is undetermined. V was shortened by 6 bases and J by 2 bases, with 10 bases between the two germline ends. Germline lookup yields CDR1 MNHNS and CDR2 SASEGT. CDR3 length equals 13 residues. For the CDR3, the DNA is TGTGCCAGCAGCATCAGAAGAAACACTGAAGCTTTCTTT. Translation: CASSIRRNTEAFF.

The chain employs TRBV18 and TRBJ1-2, with D uncertain. This CDR3 has 17 residues. The V gene's germline CDR1 is KGHSH and CDR2 LQKENI. Trimming left V 3 bases short and J 1 base short, with 18 bases between. CDR3 protein: CASSPLPPGQHNYGYTF. The CDR3 DNA follows: TGTGCCAGCTCACCCCTTCCACCAGGTCAGCATAACTATGGCTACACCTTC. Using reference TRBV18 and TRBJ1-2 for the parts outside the CDR3, the full variable domain is NAGVMQNPRHLVRRRGQEARLRCSPMKGHSHVYWYRQLPEEGLKFMVYLQKENIIDESGMPKERFSAEFPKEGPSILRIQQVVRGDSAAYFCASSPLPPGQHNYGYTFGSGTRLTVV.

The rearrangement joins TRBV5-1 to TRBJ1-1; 8 bases align to TRBD1. This CDR3 region has 15 residues. V was clipped by 4 bases and J by 3 bases; unmatched bases: 8. Per the germline V gene, CDR1 is SGHRS and CDR2 is YFSETQ. The CDR3 bases are TGCGCCAGCAGCGGAGGACAGGGTTGGGACACTGAAGCTTTCTTT. This codes for CASSGGQGWDTEAFF. The complete variable domain, with remaining parts taken from reference TRBV5-1 and TRBJ1-1, reads KAGVTQTPRYLIKTRGQQVTLSCSPISGHRSVSWYQQTPGQGLQFLFEYFSETQRNKGNFPGRFSGRQFSNSRSEMNVSTLELGDSALYLCASSGGQGWDTEAFFGQGTRLTVV.

This clone was detected only a few times. The rearrangement links TRBV10-3 to TRBJ2-2, with 10 positions matching TRBD2. The trim removed 5 bases at V and 0 bases at J, leaving 3 bases unmatched. This CDR3 is 16 amino acids long. Germline CDR1 ENHRY, CDR2 SYGVKD. The CDR3 DNA is TGTGCCATCAGTACCGGGACTAGCGCGAACACCGGGGAGCTGTTTTTT. Residues: CAISTGTSANTGELFF.

The chain uses TRBV7-9 and TRBJ1-1; 9 bases fit TRBD1. Germline CDR1 is SEHNR and CDR2 is FQNEAQ (reference sequence). This CDR3 comprises 14 residues. The trim removed 4 bases at V and 5 bases at J, leaving 5 bases unmatched. CDR3 sequence: CASSWGQGLTEAFF. In nucleotides, the CDR3 is TGTGCCAGCAGCTGGGGACAGGGACTTACTGAAGCTTTCTTT.

The chain carries TRBV5-1 and TRBJ2-3; 12 nucleotides agree with TRBD2. The trim removed 4 bases at V and 2 bases at J, leaving 5 bases unmatched. The CDR3 spans 16 residues. The germline gives CDR1 SGHRS, CDR2 YFSETQ. The chain's CDR3 is CASSLLAGGFTDTQYF. For the CDR3, the DNA is TGCGCCAGCAGCCTCCTAGCGGGGGGGTTCACAGATACGCAGTATTTT. The entire variable domain, with the rest obtained from reference TRBV5-1 and TRBJ2-3, is as follows: KAGVTQTPRYLIKTRGQQVTLSCSPISGHRSVSWYQQTPGQGLQFLFEYFSETQRNKGNFPGRFSGRQFSNSRSEMNVSTLELGDSALYLCASSLLAGGFTDTQYFGPGTRLTVL.

The chain uses TRBV2 and TRBJ1-1; 8 bases are shared with TRBD1. V lost 4 bases and J lost 1; bases outside the gene matches: 2. Germline V gene lookup returns CDR1 SNHLY and CDR2 FYNNEI. The length of the CDR3 is 14 residues. CDR3 nucleotides: TGTGCCAGCAGTGTTGGACAGGGGAACACTGAAGCTTTCTTT. Its translation is CASSVGQGNTEAFF.

Remarks on this clone: The junction differs from germline at one of its ends, possibly a read error. The J gene is TRBJ2-1, the V gene TRBV7-9, with a possible D match to TRBD2 (5 bases). The CDR3 has 12 residues. Germline assignment: CDR1 SEHNR and CDR2 FQNEAQ (reference sequence). This chain's CDR3 is CSSSSSGEEQFF. The DNA for the CDR3 is TGTTCCAGCAGCTCCTCCGGGGAGGAGCAGTTCTTC. The variable domain in full, completed from reference TRBV7-9 and TRBJ2-1, reads DTGVSQNPRHKITKRGQNVTFRCDPISEHNRLYWYRQTLGQGPEFLTYFQNEAQLEKSRLLSDRFSAERPKGSFSTLEIQRTEQGDSAMYLCSSSSSGEEQFFGPGTRLTVL.

The chain couples TRBV7-9 to TRBJ2-7, with TRBD1 matching 10 bases. This CDR3 is built from 15 residues. The J segment lost 3 bases and the V segment lost 4 bases, leaving 6 bases of the junction unmatched. CDR1 and CDR2 from the germline V gene are SEHNR and FQNEAQ (reference sequence). CDR3 coding DNA: TGTGCCAGCAGCTCAACCGGGACAGGGGACTACGAGCAGTACTTC. Translation gives CASSSTGTGDYEQYF.

This chain joins TRBV28 and TRBJ1-2; no definite D call. There are 14 residues in the CDR3. Trimming removed 5 bases from V and 3 bases from J, with 13 bases in between. The germline V gene encodes CDR1 MDHEN and CDR2 SYDVKM. In nucleotides, the CDR3 is TGTGCCAGCAGTCCCCCCGGGGAGTACTATGGCTACACCTTC. This encodes CASSPPGEYYGYTF.

The chain combines TRBV7-3 with TRBJ2-1; possibly TRBD1 for D (6 bases). V lost 6 bases to trimming and J lost 3 bases, with 12 bases between them. CDR3 length: 14 residues. CDR1 and CDR2 from the germline V gene are SGHTA and FQGTGA. In DNA, the CDR3 is TGTGCCAGCAGGGACAGCCGTCACTACAATGAGCAGTTCTTC. This translates into CASRDSRHYNEQFF.

The chain is built from TRBV19 and TRBJ1-1; a weak D match, TRBD1 (5 bases). CDR1 and CDR2 (germline): LNHDA, SQIVND (reference sequence). Trimming cost V 6 bases and J 0 bases, with 8 bases left between them. The CDR3 length is 13 residues. The CDR3 loop reads CASRDKMNTEAFF. The CDR3 nucleotides read TGTGCCAGTAGGGACAAAATGAACACTGAAGCTTTCTTT.

This clone showed up just a few times. This chain connects TRBV28 to TRBJ2-3; 8 nucleotides align to TRBD2. J gave up 5 bases and V 5 bases, and 6 bases lay outside the gene matches. Germline V lookup: CDR1 MDHEN, CDR2 SYDVKM. This CDR3 region has 14 residues. The CDR3 coding sequence is TGTGCCAGCAGTCCCAGCGGGAGTCAAGATACGCAGTATTTT. This codes for CASSPSGSQDTQYF.

V usage is TRBV5-1 and J usage is TRBJ2-5; 11 bases agree with TRBD2. Trimming at V came to 3 bases and at J to 4 bases, leaving 8 bases not matched to a gene. This CDR3 region has 16 residues. Germline values: CDR1 SGHRS, CDR2 YFSETQ. This CDR3 reads CASSSVNSGGGETQYF. The DNA for the CDR3 is TGCGCCAGCAGCTCCGTAAATAGCGGGGGGGGAGAGACCCAGTACTTC.

In regard to this clone: This specimen includes other DNA sequences encoding the same CDR3. This chain uses TRBV7-2 with TRBJ2-1, with 11 positions matching TRBD2. This CDR3 spans 15 amino acids. V lost 3 bases to trimming and J lost 4 bases; unmatched junction nucleotides: 2. CDR1 SGHTA and CDR2 FQGNSA come from the germline V gene. Written as DNA, the CDR3 is TGTGCCAGCAGCTTGGGACTAGCGGAATACAATGAGCAGTTCTTC. This gives the protein CASSLGLAEYNEQFF.

The chain carries TRBV15 and TRBJ2-2; 13 nucleotides match TRBD2. The V and J ends lost 1 base and 7 bases, in that order; junction bases with no gene match: 9. The CDR3 has 18 residues. The germline gives CDR1 LNHNV, CDR2 YYDKDF (reference sequence). CDR3 in amino acids: CATSRVGGLAGDSGELFF. The CDR3 DNA sequence: TGTGCCACCAGCAGAGTTGGCGGACTAGCGGGAGATAGCGGGGAGCTGTTTTTT.

This clone was observed a few times. The rearrangement links TRBV5-4 to TRBJ2-2; 7 bases line up with TRBD2. Germline V gene sequence: CDR1 SGHNT, CDR2 YYREEE (reference sequence). The CDR3 spans 15 residues. V trimming: 1 base; J trimming: 5 bases; junction bases outside the gene matches: 5. The CDR3, as DNA: TGTGCCAGCAGCTTGTTCCAGCGGGAAACCGGGGAGCTGTTTTTT. As protein: CASSLFQRETGELFF. Supplemented by reference TRBV5-4 and TRBJ2-2, the full variable domain reads ETGVTQSPTHLIKTRGQQVTLRCSSQSGHNTVSWYQQALGQGPQFIFQYYREEENGRGNFPPRFSGLQFPNYSSELNVNALELDDSALYLCASSLFQRETGELFFGEGSRLTVL.

In this sample, this clone turned up once. This rearrangement joins TRBV19 to TRBJ2-7, with TRBD2 identical over 9 bases. The V segment lost 2 bases and the J segment 0 bases; nucleotides outside the gene matches: 5. The CDR3 extends over 16 amino acids. Germline V gene lookup returns CDR1 LNHDA and CDR2 SQIVND (reference sequence). CDR3 sequence (DNA): TGTGCCAGTAGTATATCCCCTAGCGGGAACTCCTACGAGCAGTACTTC. Translated: CASSISPSGNSYEQYF.

In this sample, this clone turned up once. The chain joins TRBV18 to TRBJ2-3, with TRBD2 matching over 8 bases. This CDR3 is 16 amino acids long. The ends lost 1 base at V and 4 bases at J; junction bases unmatched: 7. CDR1 is KGHSH, CDR2 LQKENI, per germline. DNA of the CDR3: TGTGCCAGCTCACCACTTGCGGGACTAGGAGCAGATACGCAGTATTTT. Translated: CASSPLAGLGADTQYF.

The rearrangement uses TRBV4-1 and TRBJ2-2, with 7 bases lining up with TRBD1. This CDR3 has 16 amino acids. Trimming cost V 2 bases and J 7 bases; bases outside gene matches: 10. Per germline, CDR1 MGHRA and CDR2 YSYEKL. CDR3 amino acids: CASSQPPTGLDGELFF. The CDR3 nucleotides read TGCGCCAGCAGCCAACCCCCGACAGGGTTGGACGGGGAGCTGTTTTTT.

The chain recombines TRBV5-1 with TRBJ2-5; 9 bases map to TRBD1. After removal of 0 bases from V and 1 base from J, the junction contained 10 bases not matched to a gene. Germline V gene lookup returns CDR1 SGHRS and CDR2 YFSETQ. This CDR3 has 18 amino acids. For the CDR3, the DNA is TGCGCCAGCAGCTTGGGAATGAAGGGGACAGGGCTCCAAGAGACCCAGTACTTC. Translated, it gives CASSLGMKGTGLQETQYF.

This chain links TRBV11-2 with TRBJ2-3, with TRBD2 matching over 10 bases. The V segment lost 5 bases and the J segment 2 bases; nucleotides outside the gene matches: 13. The CDR3 covers 18 residues. The germline CDR1 and CDR2 sequences are SGHAT and FQNNGV. CDR3 coding DNA: TGTGCCAGCAGCCCCCTCACAGGTAGCGGGAGGATCACAGATACGCAGTATTTT. Residues: CASSPLTGSGRITDTQYF.

This clone was observed a handful of times. This chain joins TRBV5-8 and TRBJ1-2, with a weak D call TRBD1 (5 bases). The CDR3 has 17 residues. V shed 4 bases and J shed 4 bases, with 23 bases lying between them. Germline V CDR1 and CDR2: SGHTS, YDEGEE. The chain's CDR3 is CASSPYDQGGRSYGYTF. The CDR3 coding sequence is TGTGCCAGCAGCCCATACGACCAGGGAGGGAGAAGCTATGGCTACACCTTC.

J is TRBJ1-1 and V is TRBV19; TRBD1 matches at 8 bases. The CDR3 runs 15 residues. With 4 bases clipped from V and 3 bases from J, the junction kept 7 bases outside the gene matches. Germline V gives CDR1 LNHDA, CDR2 SQIVND (reference sequence). The DNA of the CDR3 is TGTGCCAGTAGTACCAGACAGGGGTTGCACACTGAAGCTTTCTTT. The encoded protein is CASSTRQGLHTEAFF.

This clone was observed a single time. Relative to the germline gene, one junction end is altered; a read error may explain this. The J gene is TRBJ2-1, the V gene TRBV29-1; 7 bases are shared with TRBD2. Germline-derived CDR1 and CDR2 are SQVTM and ANQGSEA. The CDR3 runs to 12 residues. CDR3 region: CSVAGAYNEQFF. The CDR3 nucleotides read TGTAGCGTTGCGGGAGCCTACAATGAGCAGTTCTTC.

The chain links TRBV10-3 to TRBJ2-7; 11 bases match TRBD1. Unmatched junction bases numbered 16, after V lost 7 bases and J lost 5 bases. The CDR3 consists of 17 residues. Germline V gives CDR1 ENHRY, CDR2 SYGVKD. The CDR3 bases are TGTGCCATCACCCCTGGAGATAGAGGACAGGGGGCCCACGAGCAGTACTTC. Protein: CAITPGDRGQGAHEQYF.

The rearrangement uses TRBV18 and TRBJ1-3; D is possibly TRBD1 (6 bases). CDR1 is KGHSH, CDR2 LQKENI, per germline. The CDR3 loop spans 13 amino acids. The V end was cut by 6 bases, the J end by 8 bases, with 14 bases between. The CDR3 nucleotides are TGTGCCAGCTCGCTGAACAGGGTAGACACCATATATTTT. Translated: CASSLNRVDTIYF.

The chain employs TRBV11-2 and TRBJ2-3; 9 bases are a match to TRBD1. V shed 4 bases and J 3 bases; nucleotides not matched to a gene: 8. The CDR3 runs to 16 residues. Germline V lookup: CDR1 SGHAT, CDR2 FQNNGV. CDR3 sequence (DNA): TGTGCCAGCAGCTCCGGGACAGGGCCTATTACAGATACGCAGTATTTT. It codes for CASSSGTGPITDTQYF. The whole variable domain, remainder taken from reference TRBV11-2 and TRBJ2-3, is EAGVAQSPRYKIIEKRQSVAFWCNPISGHATLYWYQQILGQGPKLLIQFQNNGVVDDSQLPKDRFSAERLKGVDSTLKIQPAKLEDSAVYLCASSSGTGPITDTQYFGPGTRLTVL.

The sample holds one count of this clone. The chain recombines TRBV7-9 with TRBJ2-7, with 9 bases that match TRBD1. J lost 3 bases, V lost 5 bases, and 5 bases had no gene match. Per germline, CDR1 SEHNR and CDR2 FQNEAQ (reference sequence). This CDR3 has 14 amino acids. CDR3 region: CASSSRDRVYEQYF. CDR3 nucleotide sequence: TGTGCCAGCAGCAGCCGGGACAGGGTCTACGAGCAGTACTTC.

V is TRBV5-4 and J is TRBJ2-5; 10 bases are shared with TRBD2. Germline trimming cut 3 bases from V and 4 bases from J; bases unmatched to any gene: 3. The CDR3 has 14 residues. The germline V gene encodes CDR1 SGHNT and CDR2 YYREEE (reference sequence). In DNA, the CDR3 is TGTGCCAGCAGCTCCCTAGCGGGGGCAGAGACCCAGTACTTC. Protein sequence: CASSSLAGAETQYF.